Many counts were recorded for the clone carrying this TCR beta chain. The data were taken from a study of T cells in Graves' hyperthyroidism and ophthalmopathy. Amplification of TCR beta CDR3 regions used RNA as the template. The study used the HTBI primer set for a first-round RT-PCR of the TCR CDR3. TCRdb used MiXCR to reprocess the multiplex PCR reads, holding one entry per CDR3 protein. The sample comprises a few hundred thousand distinct CDR3 sequences, roughly 46% of which are singletons, and about 8% rests with the top ten. The V gene's germline CDR1 is MNHEY and CDR2 SMNVEV (reference sequence). Trimming removed 3 bases from V and 1 base from J; junction bases left unmatched: 6. The CDR3 is made up of 16 amino acids.

The receptor was derived from a woman between 18 and 30 years old with Graves' hyperthyroidism. The chain carries TRBV27 and TRBJ1-1; 9 bases match TRBD1. The specimen was peripheral blood or thyroid tissue (not recorded which). As DNA, the CDR3 is TGTGCCAGCAGTTTTAAACAGGGGGCGCGGAACACTGAAGCTTTCTTT. Translated: CASSFKQGARNTEAFF.